This T cell receptor (beta chain) was captured by sequencing in a study of cytomegalovirus exposure and HLA in healthy donors. With 60 Vbeta and 13 Jbeta primers, the PCR was carried out. Profiled with immunoSEQ multiplex PCR; TCRdb holds only in-frame clones, not every one. The table records tens of thousands of clones, 82% of them present only once. This sequence originates from a man aged 30 to 39 in good health and CMV-seronegative. Sequenced material: PBMCs.

CDR3 nucleotide sequence: TGCAGCGTTGGGACAGGGGGGTATAATGGCTACACCTTC. As protein: CSVGTGGYNGYTF. This rearrangement joins TRBV29-1 to TRBJ1-2, with 10 bases that match TRBD1. In germline, CDR1 is SQVTM, CDR2 ANQGSEA. The CDR3 consists of 13 residues. V dropped 4 bases and J dropped 6; count of bases not matched to a gene: 5.